Below, 13 T cell receptor beta chains from the same sample are listed, as sequenced in a study of neoadjuvant anti-PD-1 for oral cavity cancer. This table comes from immunoSEQ multiplex PCR, and its TCRdb copy is limited to in-frame clones, with some not included. The sample includes 17,000 or so clones, roughly 69% of them seen just once. The sample in question was PBMCs, obtained before nivolumab (anti-PD-1) treatment. The origin of the receptors is a person aged 35-80 years with oral cavity squamous cell carcinoma.

This chain links TRBV27 with TRBJ2-3, with D possibly TRBD2 on 6 matching bases. This CDR3 is 15 amino acids long. V was trimmed by 5 bases and J by 4 bases, leaving 16 bases between them. Germline-derived CDR1 and CDR2 are MNHEY and SMNVEV (reference sequence). This CDR3 reads CASSPLALRADTQYF. The CDR3, as DNA: TGTGCCAGCAGTCCACTAGCCCTAAGGGCAGATACGCAGTATTTT.

The chain uses TRBV7-2 and TRBJ2-1, with 7 bases aligning to TRBD1. Germline V gene lookup returns CDR1 SGHTA and CDR2 FQGNSA. Trimming removed 5 bases from V and 12 bases from J; junction bases left unmatched: 4. This CDR3 has 11 amino acids. The CDR3 nucleotides are TGTGCCAGCAGCACCCGACAGGGGCAGTTCTTC. Protein sequence: CASSTRQGQFF.

The genes are TRBV6-5 and TRBJ2-5; 9 nucleotides align to TRBD2. The CDR3 covers 15 residues. The trim removed 2 bases at V and 2 bases at J, leaving 3 bases unmatched. Germline-derived CDR1 and CDR2 are MNHEY and SVGAGI. CDR3 region: CASSYLAGPQETQYF. The CDR3 DNA is TGTGCCAGCAGTTACCTAGCGGGACCGCAAGAGACCCAGTACTTC.

The chain links TRBV4-2 to TRBJ1-5; D call uncertain. The germline gives CDR1 LGHNA, CDR2 YNFKEQ. V lost 0 bases and J 5 bases, leaving 14 bases between the germline ends. This CDR3 is built from 16 residues. The CDR3 here is CASSQDFTGVDQPQHF. The CDR3 DNA reads as TGTGCCAGCAGCCAAGATTTTACCGGGGTTGATCAGCCCCAGCATTTT.

The chain combines TRBV4-2 with TRBJ1-1; D call uncertain. CDR1 is LGHNA and CDR2 is YNFKEQ in the germline V gene. This CDR3 contains 16 residues. V was cut by 0 bases and J by 7 bases, with 18 bases left in between. CDR3: CASSQDTLLVMGEAFF. The DNA for the CDR3 is TGTGCCAGCAGCCAAGATACACTGCTAGTAATGGGTGAAGCTTTCTTT.

This chain links TRBV29-1 with TRBJ2-7; 8 bases are a match to TRBD1. The CDR3 has 13 amino acids. Germline CDR1 is SQVTM and CDR2 is ANQGSEA. With V trimmed by 4 bases and J by 5 bases, 7 bases remained unmatched. The CDR3: CSVGSGGADEQYF. For the CDR3, the DNA is TGCAGCGTTGGTTCAGGGGGCGCCGACGAGCAGTACTTC.

This clone was seen more than once but under ten times. This chain uses TRBV28 with TRBJ2-7; tentative D call: TRBD1 (5 bases). The germline V and J ends were trimmed by 6 bases and 5 bases, with 14 bases remaining between them. The CDR3 consists of 13 residues. Per germline, CDR1 MDHEN and CDR2 SYDVKM. CDR3: CASSTPQGDEQYF. CDR3 nucleotide sequence: TGTGCCAGCAGCACCCCCCAAGGGGACGAGCAGTACTTC.

There are a few counts of this clone. The chain uses TRBV7-9 and TRBJ2-7; no clear D gene. CDR1 is SEHNR and CDR2 is FQNEAQ in the germline V gene (reference sequence). V lost 0 bases, J lost 0 bases, and 9 bases lay in between. This CDR3 region has 15 residues. In DNA, the CDR3 is TGTGCCAGCAGCTTAGCGCCGACTGCCTCCTACGAGCAGTACTTC. Protein sequence: CASSLAPTASYEQYF.

This clone occurred a few times. The chain couples TRBV10-3 to TRBJ2-1, with TRBD2 matching over 8 bases. CDR3 size: 14 residues. Germline V gives CDR1 ENHRY, CDR2 SYGVKD. With 3 bases clipped from V and 9 bases from J, the junction kept 7 bases outside the gene matches. For the CDR3, the DNA is TGTGCCATCAGTGAAGGACTAGCTGTGGTTGAGCAGTTCTTC. It yields the protein CAISEGLAVVEQFF.

V gene TRBV6-5 combines with J gene TRBJ2-7; no reliable D call. CDR1 and CDR2 from the germline V gene are MNHEY and SVGAGI. This CDR3 spans 13 amino acids. V lost 2 bases to trimming and J lost 3 bases, with 8 bases between them. As DNA, the CDR3 is TGTGCCAGCAGTTACGGGAAATTCTACGAGCAGTACTTC. Its translation is CASSYGKFYEQYF.

The rearrangement joins TRBV29-1 to TRBJ2-5, with TRBD2 as a possible D gene (6 bases). V was trimmed by 4 bases and J by 5 bases, leaving 17 bases between them. There are 14 residues in the CDR3. CDR1 is SQVTM and CDR2 is ANQGSEA in the germline V gene. The CDR3 is CSVAAGRAGETQYF. DNA for the CDR3: TGCAGCGTTGCCGCGGGACGAGCCGGGGAGACCCAGTACTTC.

This clone was counted a single time. The rearrangement joins TRBV11-2 to TRBJ2-7, with 14 bases lining up with TRBD2. The CDR3 has 18 amino acids. Trimming cost V 1 base and J 4 bases; bases outside gene matches: 9. Germline V lookup: CDR1 SGHAT, CDR2 FQNNGV. The CDR3, as DNA: TGTGCCAGCAGCTTAGCGACCGGGGGACTAGCGGGAGTGTACGAGCAGTACTTC. Translating it yields CASSLATGGLAGVYEQYF. Using reference TRBV11-2 and TRBJ2-7 for the parts outside the CDR3, the full variable domain is EAGVAQSPRYKIIEKRQSVAFWCNPISGHATLYWYQQILGQGPKLLIQFQNNGVVDDSQLPKDRFSAERLKGVDSTLKIQPAKLEDSAVYLCASSLATGGLAGVYEQYFGPGTRLTVT.

The J gene is TRBJ1-5, the V gene TRBV19; no definite D call. The length of the CDR3 is 15 residues. Trimming shortened V by 5 bases and J by 0 bases, and 11 bases separated the two germline ends. Germline CDR1 reads LNHDA; CDR2 reads SQIVND (reference sequence). The CDR3 nucleotides are TGTGCCAGTAGTTCCCTATCATATAGCAATCAGCCCCAGCATTTT. This sequence encodes CASSSLSYSNQPQHF.